This T cell receptor beta chain was sequenced in a study of CD8 T cells in ankylosing spondylitis. This CDR3 has 14 amino acids. CDR1 SGDLS and CDR2 YYNGEE come from the germline V gene. V lost 4 bases to trimming and J lost 8 bases, with 16 bases between them. TCRdb ran MiXCR on the 5' RACE reads and lists one entry per CDR3 protein. The sample includes around 250,000 distinct CDR3 sequences, 9.5% to 12% seen only once; the top ten take about 6.8%. This clonotype was seen more than once but under ten times. No antigen is known for it. General study findings and limits: Seemingly distinctive of ankylosing spondylitis blood was a TCR beta motif formed by eight highly homologous variants.

The V call is TRBV9, the J call TRBJ2-1; D unresolved. Material for sequencing was blood, either unsorted or a sorted T cell fraction (not recorded which). The receptor comes from a male donor with ankylosing spondylitis or in good health (not recorded which). CDR3 sequence: CASSPYVRIDEQFF. The DNA for the CDR3 is TGTGCCAGCAGCCCCTATGTAAGGATCGATGAGCAGTTCTTC.